The subject of this entry is one TCR beta chain. These data are taken from a study of control samples from healthy donors and cancer patients. Germline V gene data show CDR1 as SGHVS and CDR2 as FNYEAQ. The V end lost 3 bases, the J end lost 1 base, and 15 bases lay between the germline ends. There are 16 residues in the CDR3. Method: immunoSEQ multiplex PCR; TCRdb's copy keeps in-frame clones and lacks some. The sample lists 25,000 to 30,000 clones; 65% to 90% were seen once. Sequenced: PBMCs. This receptor was identified in a woman aged 55-69 years with head and neck cancer. The chain carries TRBV7-6 and TRBJ1-1; tentative D call: TRBD1 (5 bases). The CDR3 here is CASSLSGGYRNTEAFF. As DNA, the CDR3 is TGTGCCAGCAGCTTGTCTGGGGGATATAGGAACACTGAAGCTTTCTTT.